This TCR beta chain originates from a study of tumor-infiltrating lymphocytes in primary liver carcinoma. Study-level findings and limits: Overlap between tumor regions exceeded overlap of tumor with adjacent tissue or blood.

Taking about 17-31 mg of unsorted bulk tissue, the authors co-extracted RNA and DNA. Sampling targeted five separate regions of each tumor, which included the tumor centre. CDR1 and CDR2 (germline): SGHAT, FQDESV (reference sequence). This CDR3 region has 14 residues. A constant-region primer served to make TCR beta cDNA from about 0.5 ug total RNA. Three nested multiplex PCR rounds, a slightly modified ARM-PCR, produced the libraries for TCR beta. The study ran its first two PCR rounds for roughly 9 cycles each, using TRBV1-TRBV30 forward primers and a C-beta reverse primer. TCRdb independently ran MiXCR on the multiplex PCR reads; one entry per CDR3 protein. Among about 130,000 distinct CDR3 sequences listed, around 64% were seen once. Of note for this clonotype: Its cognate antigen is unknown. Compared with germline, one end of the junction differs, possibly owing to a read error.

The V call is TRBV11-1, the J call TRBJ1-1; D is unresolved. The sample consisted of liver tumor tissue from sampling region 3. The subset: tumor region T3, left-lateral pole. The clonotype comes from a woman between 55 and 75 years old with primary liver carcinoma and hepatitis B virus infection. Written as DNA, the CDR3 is TGTGTCAGCAGCATGATGTCCCTGAACACTGAAGCTTTCTTT. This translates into CVSSMMSLNTEAFF.